The table lists the clone carrying this T cell receptor (beta chain) with many counts. A J-beta primer mix and a sample-barcoded 5' primer were used in a second PCR of roughly 7 to 12 cycles. TCRdb re-called the 5' RACE reads with MiXCR, one entry per CDR3 protein. Altogether some 1.5 million distinct CDR3 sequences are present, roughly 28% being singletons, with the ten largest covering about 8%. These data belong to a study of blood T cells in healthy people across ages. Across the whole study: About one barcoded beta molecule was captured per two T cells (by template switching).

Germline V gene lookup returns CDR1 MNHNS and CDR2 SASEGT. The length of the CDR3 is 15 residues. V lost 1 base, J lost 10 bases, and 17 bases lay in between. The clonotype was recovered from a woman in her 30s in good health. The rearrangement uses TRBV6-1 and TRBJ2-1; D perhaps matches TRBD1 (6 bases). The sequencing input was blood. Here the CDR3 reads CASSEVIRGREEQFF. In nucleotides, the CDR3 is TGTGCCAGCAGTGAAGTGATCAGGGGAAGAGAGGAGCAGTTCTTC.